Each of the 17 T cell receptor beta chains below was sequenced from the same sample in a study of blood T cell repertoires in COVID-19. Clones were sequenced by immunoSEQ multiplex PCR, and TCRdb holds only the in-frame ones, with some missing. Among 300,000 to 450,000 clones listed, around nine tenths were seen once. Material: PBMCs or T cells enriched from blood (not recorded which). The receptors shown here come from a woman aged 30 to 39 who had been exposed to COVID-19.

V gene TRBV7-6 combines with J gene TRBJ2-7; 11 bases agree with TRBD1. J was trimmed by 4 bases and V by 5 bases; bases with no gene match: 4. CDR3 length: 14 residues. Looked up from germline, CDR1 is SGHVS and CDR2 is FNYEAQ. The CDR3 coding sequence is TGTGCCAGCAGCGCCGGGACAGGGGGTTACGAGCAGTACTTC. It encodes CASSAGTGGYEQYF.

This chain links TRBV19 with TRBJ2-1, with 7 bases lining up with TRBD1. Germline V gives CDR1 LNHDA, CDR2 SQIVND (reference sequence). Losses at the gene ends were 7 bases for V and 0 bases for J; bases not matched to a gene: 6. The CDR3 consists of 15 residues. This CDR3 reads CASNQDRSSYNEQFF. CDR3 in DNA: TGTGCCAGTAACCAGGACAGGAGCTCCTACAATGAGCAGTTCTTC.

The V gene is TRBV28, the J gene TRBJ2-5; perhaps TRBD1 as D (6 bases). CDR1 MDHEN and CDR2 SYDVKM come from the germline V gene. The CDR3 sequence is 16 residues long. Trimming took off 4 bases at V and 2 bases at J, with 17 bases between the two ends. CDR3 residues: CASSSPLAGEQETQYF. The CDR3 nucleotides read TGTGCCAGCAGTTCCCCCCTCGCAGGGGAGCAAGAGACCCAGTACTTC.

The genes are TRBV14 and TRBJ2-3, with 7 bases matching TRBD2. This CDR3 comprises 17 residues. The ends lost 0 bases at V and 4 bases at J; junction bases unmatched: 10. Germline assignment: CDR1 SGHDN and CDR2 FVKESK. The CDR3 nucleotides are TGTGCCAGCAGCCAAGATTGGTCGGGAGGACGGGCAGATACGCAGTATTTT. Amino acids: CASSQDWSGGRADTQYF.

The rearrangement uses TRBV27 and TRBJ2-7; 13 nucleotides agree with TRBD2. After removal of 2 bases from V and 2 bases from J, the junction contained 9 bases not matched to a gene. Germline V gives CDR1 MNHEY, CDR2 SMNVEV (reference sequence). The CDR3 length is 18 residues. The chain's CDR3 is CASSLAQAGTSGTYEQYF. CDR3 coding DNA: TGTGCCAGCAGTTTAGCCCAAGCCGGGACTAGCGGGACCTACGAGCAGTACTTC.

In this sample, this clone turned up a few times. The chain joins TRBV15 to TRBJ1-6; the D gene is possibly TRBD1 (5 bases). Trimming removed 1 base from V and 13 bases from J, with 8 bases in between. The CDR3 has 12 residues. Germline loops: CDR1 LNHNV, CDR2 YYDKDF (reference sequence). CDR3 sequence reads: CATSRGWGPLHF. CDR3 sequence (DNA): TGTGCCACCAGCAGAGGCTGGGGCCCCCTCCACTTT. Based on the CDR3 plus reference TRBV15 and TRBJ1-6, the full variable domain is DAMVIQNPRYQVTQFGKPVTLSCSQTLNHNVMYWYQQKSSQAPKLLFHYYDKDFNNEADTPDNFQSRRPNTSFCFLDIRSPGLGDTAMYLCATSRGWGPLHFGNGTRLTVT.

The V call is TRBV13, the J call TRBJ2-7; 7 bases fit TRBD1. V lost 0 bases and J lost 5; bases outside the gene matches: 7. The CDR3 length is 15 residues. Germline V gene lookup returns CDR1 PRHDT and CDR2 FYEKMQ (reference sequence). The CDR3, as DNA: TGTGCCAGCAGCTTAGGGACAGGGATCATCGACGAGCAGTACTTC. Translation gives CASSLGTGIIDEQYF.

This clone was counted once. This chain uses TRBV6-1 with TRBJ1-5; D call uncertain. This CDR3 has 14 amino acids. Trimming pared 1 base from V and 6 bases from J, leaving 10 bases between. CDR1 and CDR2 (germline): MNHNS, SASEGT. The CDR3 DNA reads as TGTGCCAGCAGTGAAGGAGGGAAAGGTCAGCCCCAGCATTTT. It yields the protein CASSEGGKGQPQHF.

The chain employs TRBV28 and TRBJ1-1, with D maybe TRBD1 (5 bases). From germline, CDR1 is MDHEN and CDR2 SYDVKM. V was cut by 6 bases and J by 8 bases, with 16 bases left in between. This CDR3 has 13 amino acids. CDR3: CASRLAEPGEAFF. In DNA, the CDR3 is TGTGCCAGCAGGTTGGCCGAACCAGGGGAAGCTTTCTTT.

V is TRBV6-1 and J is TRBJ2-1, with 7 nucleotides matching TRBD2. The germline V gene has CDR1 MNHNS and CDR2 SASEGT. This CDR3 has 17 residues. Germline trimming cut 3 bases from V and 0 bases from J; bases unmatched to any gene: 8. In DNA, the CDR3 is TGTGCCAGCAGTGACATGGCGGGGGACTTCTCCTACAATGAGCAGTTCTTC. This sequence encodes CASSDMAGDFSYNEQFF.

V and J are TRBV7-9 and TRBJ2-2; 7 bases fit TRBD1. Unmatched junction bases numbered 2, after V lost 4 bases and J lost 6 bases. CDR3 size: 13 residues. CDR1 SEHNR and CDR2 FQNEAQ come from the germline V gene (reference sequence). The CDR3 DNA is TGTGCCAGCAGCTCCGGACAGGCCGGGGAGCTGTTTTTT. Translation: CASSSGQAGELFF.

The rearrangement joins TRBV25-1 to TRBJ2-7; perhaps TRBD2 as D (5 bases). The CDR3 totals 11 residues. V lost 7 bases and J lost 4, with 8 bases in between. Germline values: CDR1 MGHDK, CDR2 SYGVNS. The CDR3 DNA sequence: TGTGCCAGCACCCTAGCTTACGAGCAGTACTTC. It is translated as CASTLAYEQYF.

The chain uses TRBV7-3 and TRBJ2-1, with 10 bases that match TRBD1. The CDR3 extends over 16 amino acids. Germline V gene sequence: CDR1 SGHTA, CDR2 FQGTGA. V shed 4 bases, J shed 6 bases, and the junction held 9 bases outside the gene matches. CDR3 loop: CASSSSGQGFVNEQFF. CDR3 DNA sequence: TGTGCCAGCAGCTCCTCGGGACAGGGGTTTGTCAATGAGCAGTTCTTC.

This clone was counted only a few times. The chain recombines TRBV6-4 with TRBJ2-1, with TRBD1 matching over 8 bases. The junction had 3 bases not matched to a gene; V was cut back by 5 bases and J by 0 bases. The CDR3 consists of 15 residues. CDR1 is MRHNA and CDR2 is SNTAGT in the germline V gene. Here the CDR3 reads CASSPGQGSYNEQFF. CDR3 nucleotide sequence: TGTGCCAGCAGTCCAGGACAGGGCTCCTACAATGAGCAGTTCTTC.

This clone was seen a handful of times. The V and J genes are TRBV9 and TRBJ1-2; TRBD1 aligns across 8 bases. Per the germline V gene, CDR1 is SGDLS and CDR2 is YYNGEE. The CDR3 is 12 residues long. With 2 bases clipped from V and 12 bases from J, the junction kept 6 bases outside the gene matches. The CDR3 sequence is CASSVGTGRDTF. The CDR3 DNA is TGTGCCAGCAGCGTCGGGACAGGAAGGGACACCTTC.

The chain combines TRBV24-1 with TRBJ2-3, with TRBD1 identical over 9 bases. From germline, CDR1 is KGHDR and CDR2 SFDVKD. V dropped 6 bases and J dropped 4; count of bases not matched to a gene: 4. The length of the CDR3 is 14 residues. The CDR3 DNA sequence: TGTGCCACCAGTACAGGGGGCGCGGCAGATACGCAGTATTTT. It encodes CATSTGGAADTQYF.

The rearrangement joins TRBV5-1 to TRBJ2-3; 13 bases are shared with TRBD2. The germline V gene encodes CDR1 SGHRS and CDR2 YFSETQ. The CDR3 has 19 amino acids. The V gene end was trimmed by 3 bases and the J gene end by 0 bases; junction bases not matched to a gene: 10. In nucleotides, the CDR3 is TGCGCCAGCAGCTCAAAGGGGACTAGCGGGGTGGGGAGCACAGATACGCAGTATTTT. Translating it yields CASSSKGTSGVGSTDTQYF.